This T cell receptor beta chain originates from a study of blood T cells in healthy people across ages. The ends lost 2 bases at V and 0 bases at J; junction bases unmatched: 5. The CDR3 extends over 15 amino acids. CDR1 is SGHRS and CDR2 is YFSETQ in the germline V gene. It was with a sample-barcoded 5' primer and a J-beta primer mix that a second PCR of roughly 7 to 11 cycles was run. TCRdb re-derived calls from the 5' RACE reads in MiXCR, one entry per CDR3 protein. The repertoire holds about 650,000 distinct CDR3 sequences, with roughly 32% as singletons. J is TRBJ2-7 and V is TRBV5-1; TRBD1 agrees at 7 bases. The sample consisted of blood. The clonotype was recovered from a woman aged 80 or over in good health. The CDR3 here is CASSFLQGSSYEQYF. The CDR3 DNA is TGCGCCAGCAGCTTTTTACAGGGGAGCTCCTACGAGCAGTACTTC.